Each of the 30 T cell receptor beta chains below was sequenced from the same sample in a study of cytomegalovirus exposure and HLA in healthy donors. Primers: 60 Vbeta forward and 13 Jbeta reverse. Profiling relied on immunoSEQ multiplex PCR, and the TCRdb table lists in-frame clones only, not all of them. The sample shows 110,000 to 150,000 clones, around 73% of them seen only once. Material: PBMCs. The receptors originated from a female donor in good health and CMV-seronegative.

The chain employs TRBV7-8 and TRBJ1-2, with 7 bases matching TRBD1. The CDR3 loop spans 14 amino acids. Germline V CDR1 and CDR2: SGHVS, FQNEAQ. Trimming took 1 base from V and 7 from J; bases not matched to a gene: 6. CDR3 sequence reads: CASSLVRDRAGYTF. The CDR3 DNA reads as TGTGCCAGCAGCTTAGTAAGAGACAGGGCTGGCTACACCTTC.

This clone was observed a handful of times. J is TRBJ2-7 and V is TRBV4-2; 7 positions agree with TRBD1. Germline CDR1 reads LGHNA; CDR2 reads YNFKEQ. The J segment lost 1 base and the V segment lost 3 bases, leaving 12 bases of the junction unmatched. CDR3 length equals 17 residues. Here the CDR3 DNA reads TGTGCCAGCAGCCAGGGCGACTTTGGACAGGCATCCTACGAGCAGTACTTC. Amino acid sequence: CASSQGDFGQASYEQYF.

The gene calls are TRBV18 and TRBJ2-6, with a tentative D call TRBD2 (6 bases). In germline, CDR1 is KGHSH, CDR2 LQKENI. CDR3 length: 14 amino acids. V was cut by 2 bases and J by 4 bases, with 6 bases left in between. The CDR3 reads CASSPGRGANVLTF. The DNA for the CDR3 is TGTGCCAGCTCACCAGGGAGGGGGGCCAACGTCCTGACTTTC.

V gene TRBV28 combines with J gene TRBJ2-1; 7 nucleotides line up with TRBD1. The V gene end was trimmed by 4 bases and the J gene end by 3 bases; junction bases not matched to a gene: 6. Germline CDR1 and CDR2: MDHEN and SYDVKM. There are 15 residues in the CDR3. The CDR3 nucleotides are TGTGCCAGCAGTTCCACGGGACAGTTCTACAATGAGCAGTTCTTC. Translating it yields CASSSTGQFYNEQFF.

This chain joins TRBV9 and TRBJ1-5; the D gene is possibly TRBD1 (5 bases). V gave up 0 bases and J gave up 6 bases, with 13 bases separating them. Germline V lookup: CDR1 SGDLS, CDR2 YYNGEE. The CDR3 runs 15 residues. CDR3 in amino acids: CASSVGDSGGQPQHF. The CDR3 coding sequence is TGTGCCAGCAGCGTAGGGGACTCCGGAGGTCAGCCCCAGCATTTT.

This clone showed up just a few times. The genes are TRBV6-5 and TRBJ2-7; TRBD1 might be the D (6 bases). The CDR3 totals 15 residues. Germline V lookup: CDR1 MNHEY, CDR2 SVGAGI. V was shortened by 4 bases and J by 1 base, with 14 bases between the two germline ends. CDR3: CASSSRGGESYEQYF. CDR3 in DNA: TGTGCCAGCAGTTCCCGAGGGGGAGAGTCCTACGAGCAGTACTTC.

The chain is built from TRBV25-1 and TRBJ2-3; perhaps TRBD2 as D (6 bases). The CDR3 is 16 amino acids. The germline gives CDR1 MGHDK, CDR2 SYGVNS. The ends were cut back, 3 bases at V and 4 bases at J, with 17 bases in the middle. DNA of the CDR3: TGTGCCAGCAGTGATAAAGTGAGGAGGGCCGCAGATACGCAGTATTTT. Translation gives CASSDKVRRAADTQYF.

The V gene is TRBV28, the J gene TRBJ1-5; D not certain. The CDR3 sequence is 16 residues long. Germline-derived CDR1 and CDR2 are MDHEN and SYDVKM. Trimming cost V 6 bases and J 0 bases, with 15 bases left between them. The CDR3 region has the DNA TGTGCCAGCAGCTTAAAGAGGCCCTATAGCAATCAGCCCCAGCATTTT. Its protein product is CASSLKRPYSNQPQHF.

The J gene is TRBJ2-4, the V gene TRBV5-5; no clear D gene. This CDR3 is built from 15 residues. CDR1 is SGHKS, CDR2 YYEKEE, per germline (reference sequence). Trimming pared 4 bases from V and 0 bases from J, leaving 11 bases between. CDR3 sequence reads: CASSPPGLAKNIQYF. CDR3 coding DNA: TGTGCCAGCAGCCCGCCTGGCCTAGCCAAAAACATTCAGTACTTC.

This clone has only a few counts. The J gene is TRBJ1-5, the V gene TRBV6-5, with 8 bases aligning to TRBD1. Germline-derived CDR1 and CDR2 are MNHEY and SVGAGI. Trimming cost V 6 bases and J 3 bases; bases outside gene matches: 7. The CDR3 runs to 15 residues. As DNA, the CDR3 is TGTGCCAGCAGGCCGGGGACAGGTATCAATCAGCCCCAGCATTTT. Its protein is CASRPGTGINQPQHF.

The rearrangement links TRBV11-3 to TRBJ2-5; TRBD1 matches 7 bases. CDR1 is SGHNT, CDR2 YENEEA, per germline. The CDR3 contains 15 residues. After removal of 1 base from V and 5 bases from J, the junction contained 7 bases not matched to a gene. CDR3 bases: TGTGCCAGCAGCTTAGGACAGGGTCTGATGGAGACCCAGTACTTC. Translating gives CASSLGQGLMETQYF.

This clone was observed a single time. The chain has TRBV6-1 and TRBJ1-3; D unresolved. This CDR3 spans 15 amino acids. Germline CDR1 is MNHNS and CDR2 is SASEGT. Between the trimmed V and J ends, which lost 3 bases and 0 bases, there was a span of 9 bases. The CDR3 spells CASSDSVLSGNTIYF. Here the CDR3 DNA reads TGTGCCAGCAGTGACTCAGTGCTCTCTGGAAACACCATATATTTT.

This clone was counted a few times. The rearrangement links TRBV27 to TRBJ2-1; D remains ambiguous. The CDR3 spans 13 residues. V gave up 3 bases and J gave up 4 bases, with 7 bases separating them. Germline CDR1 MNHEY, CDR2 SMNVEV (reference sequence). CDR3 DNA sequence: TGTGCCAGCAGTTTGGCCGCATACAATGAGCAGTTCTTC. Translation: CASSLAAYNEQFF.

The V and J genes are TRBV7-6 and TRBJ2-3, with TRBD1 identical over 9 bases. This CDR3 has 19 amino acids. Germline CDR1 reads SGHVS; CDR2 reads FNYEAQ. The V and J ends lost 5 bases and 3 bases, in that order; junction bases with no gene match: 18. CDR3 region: CASSLRPSGTGRRTDTQYF. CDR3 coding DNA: TGTGCCAGCAGCCTACGACCATCCGGGACAGGGAGGAGAACAGATACGCAGTATTTT.

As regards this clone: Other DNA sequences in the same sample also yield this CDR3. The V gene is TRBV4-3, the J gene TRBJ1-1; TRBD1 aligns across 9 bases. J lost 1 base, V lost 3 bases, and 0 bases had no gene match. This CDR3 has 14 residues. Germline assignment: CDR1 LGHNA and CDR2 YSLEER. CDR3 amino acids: CASSQDRGNTEAFF. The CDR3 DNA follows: TGCGCCAGCAGCCAGGACAGGGGGAACACTGAAGCTTTCTTT.

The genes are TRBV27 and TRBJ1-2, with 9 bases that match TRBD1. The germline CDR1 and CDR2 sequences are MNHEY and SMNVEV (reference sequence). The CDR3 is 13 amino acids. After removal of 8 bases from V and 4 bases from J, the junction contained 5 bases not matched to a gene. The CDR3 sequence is CASGTGHLYGYTF. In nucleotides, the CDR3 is TGTGCCAGCGGGACAGGGCATCTCTATGGCTACACCTTC.

CDR3 coding DNA: TGTGCCAGCAGCCCCGACAGTTCCTACGAGCAGTACTTC. It codes for CASSPDSSYEQYF. This rearrangement joins TRBV7-8 to TRBJ2-7; maybe TRBD1 (5 bases). This CDR3 has 13 residues. Germline V CDR1 and CDR2: SGHVS, FQNEAQ. Trimming removed 5 bases at V and 1 base at J, with 9 bases between.

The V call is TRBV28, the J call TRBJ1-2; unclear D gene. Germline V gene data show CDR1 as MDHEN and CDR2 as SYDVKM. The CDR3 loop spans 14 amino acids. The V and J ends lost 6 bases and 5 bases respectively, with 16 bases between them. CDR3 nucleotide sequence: TGTGCCAGCAGGTGGCCCTCCCCGCCATATGGCTACACCTTC. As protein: CASRWPSPPYGYTF.

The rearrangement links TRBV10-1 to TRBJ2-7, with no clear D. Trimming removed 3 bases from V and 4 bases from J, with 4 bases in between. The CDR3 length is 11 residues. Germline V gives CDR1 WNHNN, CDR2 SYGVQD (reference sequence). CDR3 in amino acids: CASSDQYEQYF. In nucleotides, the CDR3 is TGCGCCAGCAGTGACCAATACGAGCAGTACTTC.

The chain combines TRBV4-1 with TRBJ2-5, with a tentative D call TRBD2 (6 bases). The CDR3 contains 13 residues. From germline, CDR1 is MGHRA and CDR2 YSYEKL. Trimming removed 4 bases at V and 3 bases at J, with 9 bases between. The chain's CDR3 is CASSRGLKETQYF. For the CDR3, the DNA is TGCGCCAGCAGCCGAGGACTAAAAGAGACCCAGTACTTC.

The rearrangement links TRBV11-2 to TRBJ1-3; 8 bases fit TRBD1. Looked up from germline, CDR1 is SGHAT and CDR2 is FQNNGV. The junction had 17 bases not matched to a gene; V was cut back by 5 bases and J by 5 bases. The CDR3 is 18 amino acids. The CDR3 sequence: CASSIIAGQGGYRNTIYF. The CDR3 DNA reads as TGTGCCAGCAGCATCATTGCAGGACAGGGAGGTTATAGAAACACCATATATTTT. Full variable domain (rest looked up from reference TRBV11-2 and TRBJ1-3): EAGVAQSPRYKIIEKRQSVAFWCNPISGHATLYWYQQILGQGPKLLIQFQNNGVVDDSQLPKDRFSAERLKGVDSTLKIQPAKLEDSAVYLCASSIIAGQGGYRNTIYFGEGSWLTVV.

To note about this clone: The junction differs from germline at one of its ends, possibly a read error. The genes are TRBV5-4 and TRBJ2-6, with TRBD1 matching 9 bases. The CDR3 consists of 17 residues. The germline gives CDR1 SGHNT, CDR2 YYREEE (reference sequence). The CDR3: CASSFYRDRAGANVLAF. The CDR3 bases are TGTGCCAGCAGCTTTTACCGGGACAGGGCTGGGGCCAACGTCCTGGCTTTC.

The CDR3 region is CASSESSGGGYEQYF. CDR3 DNA sequence: TGCGCCAGCAGTGAGTCTTCCGGGGGAGGCTACGAGCAGTACTTC. The chain employs TRBV10-2 and TRBJ2-5, with D perhaps TRBD2 (6 bases). With the DNA end fitting TRBJ2-7 better, the J assignment may be wrong. This CDR3 has 15 amino acids. CDR1 and CDR2 from the germline V gene are WSHSY and SAAADI.

The CDR3 DNA reads as TGTGCCAGCAAGGCAGGGGTCACCTACGAGCAGTACTTC. It codes for CASKAGVTYEQYF. This chain connects TRBV6-5 to TRBJ2-7, with TRBD1 as a possible D gene (6 bases). This CDR3 spans 13 amino acids. The V end was cut by 7 bases, the J end by 2 bases, with 12 bases between. The germline gives CDR1 MNHEY, CDR2 SVGAGI.

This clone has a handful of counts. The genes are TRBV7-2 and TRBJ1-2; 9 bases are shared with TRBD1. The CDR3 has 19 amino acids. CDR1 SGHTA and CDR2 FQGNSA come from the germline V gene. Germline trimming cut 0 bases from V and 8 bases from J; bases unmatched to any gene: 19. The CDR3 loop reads CASSLANRDRASPSGGYTF. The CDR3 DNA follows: TGTGCCAGCAGCTTAGCGAACCGGGACAGGGCCTCTCCCTCCGGGGGCTACACCTTC.

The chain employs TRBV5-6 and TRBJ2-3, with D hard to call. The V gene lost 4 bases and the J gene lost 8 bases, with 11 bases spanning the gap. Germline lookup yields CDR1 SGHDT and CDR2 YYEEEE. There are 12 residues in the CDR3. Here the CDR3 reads CASSQYLRTQYF. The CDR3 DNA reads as TGTGCCAGCAGCCAGTACCTTCGTACGCAGTATTTT.

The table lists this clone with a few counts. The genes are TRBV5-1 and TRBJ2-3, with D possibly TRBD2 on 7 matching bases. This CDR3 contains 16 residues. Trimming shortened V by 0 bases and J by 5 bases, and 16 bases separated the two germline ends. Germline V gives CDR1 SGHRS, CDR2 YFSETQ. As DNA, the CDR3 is TGCGCCAGCAGCTTGGGGGGGCTAGCGGAGAGAGATACGCAGTATTTT. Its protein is CASSLGGLAERDTQYF.

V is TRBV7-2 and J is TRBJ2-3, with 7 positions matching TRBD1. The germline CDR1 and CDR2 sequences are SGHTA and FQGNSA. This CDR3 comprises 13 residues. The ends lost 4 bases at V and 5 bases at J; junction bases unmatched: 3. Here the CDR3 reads CASSSGQVDTQYF. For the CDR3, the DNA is TGTGCCAGCAGCTCAGGACAGGTAGATACGCAGTATTTT.

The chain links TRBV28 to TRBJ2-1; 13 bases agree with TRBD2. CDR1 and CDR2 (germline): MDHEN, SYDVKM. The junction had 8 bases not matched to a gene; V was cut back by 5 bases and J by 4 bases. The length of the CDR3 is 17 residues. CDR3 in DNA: TGTGCCAGCAGTCCATTGTCGGGACTAGCGGGGTACAATGAGCAGTTCTTC. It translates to CASSPLSGLAGYNEQFF.

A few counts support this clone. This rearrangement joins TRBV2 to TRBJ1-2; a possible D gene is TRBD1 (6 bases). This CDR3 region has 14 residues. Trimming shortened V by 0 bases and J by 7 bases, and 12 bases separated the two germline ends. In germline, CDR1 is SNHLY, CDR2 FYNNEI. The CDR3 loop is CASSEAGAYSGYTF. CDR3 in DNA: TGTGCCAGCAGTGAAGCGGGGGCCTATTCTGGCTACACCTTC.